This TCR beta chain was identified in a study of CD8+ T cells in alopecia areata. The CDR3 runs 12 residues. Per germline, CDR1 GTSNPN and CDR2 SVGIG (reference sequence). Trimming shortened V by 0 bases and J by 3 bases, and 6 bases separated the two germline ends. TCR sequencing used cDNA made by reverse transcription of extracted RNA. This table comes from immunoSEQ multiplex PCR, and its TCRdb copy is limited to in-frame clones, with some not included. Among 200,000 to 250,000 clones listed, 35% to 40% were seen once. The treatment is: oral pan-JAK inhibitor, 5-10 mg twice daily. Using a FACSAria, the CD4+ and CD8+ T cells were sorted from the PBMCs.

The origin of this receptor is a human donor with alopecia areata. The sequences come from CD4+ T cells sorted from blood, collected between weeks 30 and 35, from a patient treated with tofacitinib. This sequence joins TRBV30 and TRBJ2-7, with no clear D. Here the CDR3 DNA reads TGTGCCTGGAGTGTATTCAGCTACGAGCAGTACTTC. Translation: CAWSVFSYEQYF. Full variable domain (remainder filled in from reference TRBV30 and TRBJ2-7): SQTIHQWPATLVQPVGSPLSLECTVEGTSNPNLYWYRQAAGRGLQLLFYSVGIGQISSEVPQNLSASRPQDRQFILSSKKLLLSDSGFYLCAWSVFSYEQYFGPGTRLTVT.